This TCR beta chain was recovered during a study of T cell repertoires in cytomegalovirus infection. In the study overall: HLA-B-restricted CMV epitopes that are well studied, plus recently identified HLA-C-restricted ones, were used by the study.

TCRdb fed the reads into MiXCR, producing one record per CDR3 protein. This table has around 230,000 distinct CDR3 sequences, around two fifths appearing once. V was cut by 4 bases and J by 0 bases, with 10 bases left in between. This CDR3 spans 14 amino acids. The germline gives CDR1 DFQATT, CDR2 SNEGSKA (reference sequence). A note on this clonotype: Its antigen is undetermined.

This specimen consisted of CD8+ T cells from cultured PBMCs, obtained from culture after CMV antigen stimulation. The genes are TRBV20-1 and TRBJ1-5; D ambiguous. This clonotype originated in a human donor in good health (CMV status not recorded). Some clones in this sample may be carry-over from other donors' samples. CDR3 DNA: TGCAGTGCTATGACGGAGTATAGCAATCAGCCCCAGCATTTT. It specifies CSAMTEYSNQPQHF.